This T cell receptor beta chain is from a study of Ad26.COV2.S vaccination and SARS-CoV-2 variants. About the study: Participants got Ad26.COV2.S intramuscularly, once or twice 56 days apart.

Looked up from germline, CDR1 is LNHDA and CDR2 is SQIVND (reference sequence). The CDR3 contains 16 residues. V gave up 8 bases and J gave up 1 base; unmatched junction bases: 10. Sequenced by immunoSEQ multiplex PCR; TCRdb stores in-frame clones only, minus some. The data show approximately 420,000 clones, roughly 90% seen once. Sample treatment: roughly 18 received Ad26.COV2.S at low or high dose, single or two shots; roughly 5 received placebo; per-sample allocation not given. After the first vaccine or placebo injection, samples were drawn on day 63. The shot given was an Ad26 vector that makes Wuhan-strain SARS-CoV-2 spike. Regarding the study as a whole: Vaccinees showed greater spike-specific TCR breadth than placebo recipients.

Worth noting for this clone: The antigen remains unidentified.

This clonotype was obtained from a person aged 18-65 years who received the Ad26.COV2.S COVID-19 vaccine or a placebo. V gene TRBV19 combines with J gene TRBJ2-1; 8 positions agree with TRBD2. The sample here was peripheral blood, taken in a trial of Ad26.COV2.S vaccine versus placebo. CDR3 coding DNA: TGTGCCAGTCGGGGGGGCTTTCTCGCATCCTACAATGAGCAGTTCTTC. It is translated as CASRGGFLASYNEQFF.